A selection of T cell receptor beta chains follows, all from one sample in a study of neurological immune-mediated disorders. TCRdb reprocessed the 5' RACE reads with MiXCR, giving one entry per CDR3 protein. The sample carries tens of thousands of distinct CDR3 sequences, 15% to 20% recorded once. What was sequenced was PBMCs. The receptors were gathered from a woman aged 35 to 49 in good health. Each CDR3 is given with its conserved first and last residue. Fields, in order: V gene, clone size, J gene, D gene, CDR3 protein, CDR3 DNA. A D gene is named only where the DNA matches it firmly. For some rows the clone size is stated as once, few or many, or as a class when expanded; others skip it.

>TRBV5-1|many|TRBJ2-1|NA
CASSPGVGTYNEQFF
TGCGCCAGCAGCCCCGGAGTGGGGACCTACAATGAGCAGTTCTTC
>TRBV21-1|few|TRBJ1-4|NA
CASSKEAKGGMGEKLFF
TGTGCCAGCAGCAAAGAAGCCAAAGGGGGTATGGGTGAAAAACTGTTTTTT
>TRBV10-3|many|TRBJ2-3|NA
CAITGGGRAAKDTQYF
TGTGCCATCACAGGAGGTGGCAGGGCGGCAAAGGATACGCAGTATTTT
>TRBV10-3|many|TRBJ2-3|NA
CAISVRVPSTDTQYF
TGTGCCATCAGCGTGCGAGTTCCTAGCACAGATACGCAGTATTTT
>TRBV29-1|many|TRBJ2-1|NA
CSVEFHRYNEQFF
TGCAGCGTTGAATTTCACCGCTACAATGAGCAGTTCTTC
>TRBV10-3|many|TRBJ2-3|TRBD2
CAITPSTSGGPQSAQYF
TGTGCCATCACCCCTTCGACTAGCGGGGGCCCACAGTCGGCGCAGTATTTT
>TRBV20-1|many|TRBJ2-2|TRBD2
CSATSGGSTGELFF
TGCAGTGCTACTAGCGGGGGGAGCACCGGGGAGCTGTTTTTT
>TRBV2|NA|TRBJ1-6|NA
CASWEDLGSLYNSPLHF
TGTGCCAGCTGGGAAGATTTAGGGTCTTTGTATAATTCACCCCTCCACTTT
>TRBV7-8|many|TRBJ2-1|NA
CASGRTPSSYNEQFF
TGTGCCAGCGGTCGGACCCCGAGCTCCTACAATGAGCAGTTCTTC
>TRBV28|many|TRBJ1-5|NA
CASSWEDQPQHF
TGTGCCAGCTCCTGGGAGGATCAGCCCCAGCATTTT
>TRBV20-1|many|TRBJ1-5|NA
CSASWDPNQPQHF
TGCAGTGCTAGTTGGGACCCTAATCAGCCCCAGCATTTT
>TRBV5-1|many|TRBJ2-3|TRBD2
CASSTTSGGSTADTQYF
TGCGCCAGCAGCACGACTAGCGGGGGCTCAACCGCAGATACGCAGTATTTT
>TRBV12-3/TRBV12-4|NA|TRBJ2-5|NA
CASSSGTWGYQETQYF
TGTGCCAGCAGTTCCGGGACATGGGGTTACCAAGAGACCCAGTACTTC
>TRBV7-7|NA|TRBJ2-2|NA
CASSLDPTNTGELFF
TGTGCCAGCAGCTTAGACCCGACGAATACCGGGGAGCTGTTTTTT
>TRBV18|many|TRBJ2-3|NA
CASSPRSGGDTDTQYF
TGTGCCAGCTCACCACGAAGCGGTGGGGACACAGATACGCAGTATTTT
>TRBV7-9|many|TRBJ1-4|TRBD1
CASSLLTGGNEKLFF
TGTGCCAGCAGCCTCCTGACAGGGGGTAATGAAAAACTGTTTTTT
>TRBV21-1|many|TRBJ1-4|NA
CASSNSPTGDEKLFF
TGTGCCAGCAGCAACTCACCGACAGGGGATGAAAAACTGTTTTTT
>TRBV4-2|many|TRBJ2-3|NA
CASSQDAGTNTQYF
TGTGCCAGCAGCCAAGATGCGGGGACAAATACGCAGTATTTT
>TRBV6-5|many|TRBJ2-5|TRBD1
CASHTGQGIKTQYF
TGTGCCAGCCATACCGGACAGGGGATAAAGACCCAGTACTTC
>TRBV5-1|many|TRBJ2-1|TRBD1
CASSQQGVYNEQFF
TGCGCCAGCAGCCAACAGGGGGTCTACAATGAGCAGTTCTTC
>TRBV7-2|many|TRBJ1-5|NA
CASSPPGSSNQPQHF
TGTGCCAGCAGCCCCCCGGGGAGTAGCAATCAGCCCCAGCATTTT
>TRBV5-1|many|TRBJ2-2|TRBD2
CASSLLKRGITGELFF
TGCGCCAGCAGCCTGCTGAAGCGGGGGATCACCGGGGAGCTGTTTTTT
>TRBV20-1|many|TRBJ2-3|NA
CSAKSAGEIDTQYF
TGCAGTGCTAAGTCGGCAGGGGAGATAGATACGCAGTATTTT
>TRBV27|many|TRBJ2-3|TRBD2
CASRGLAGADTQYF
TGTGCCAGCAGAGGACTAGCGGGGGCCGATACGCAGTATTTT
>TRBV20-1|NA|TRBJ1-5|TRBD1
CSASGQALGLQHF
TGCAGTGCTAGCGGACAGGCCCTGGGGCTCCAGCATTTT
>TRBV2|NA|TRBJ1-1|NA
CASGSDRNTEAFF
TGTGCCAGCGGATCGGACAGGAACACTGAAGCTTTCTTT
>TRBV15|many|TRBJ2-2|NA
CATSRSPRNTGELFF
TGTGCCACCAGCAGGAGCCCCCGAAACACCGGGGAGCTGTTTTTT
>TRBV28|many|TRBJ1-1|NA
CASSFNVYTEAFF
TGTGCCAGCAGTTTCAACGTGTACACTGAAGCTTTCTTT
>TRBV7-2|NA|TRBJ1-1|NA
CASSARRGTGTEAFF
TGTGCCAGCAGCGCGAGGAGGGGAACGGGGACTGAAGCTTTCTTT
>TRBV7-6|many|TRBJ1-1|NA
CASSRGQNTEAFF
TGTGCCAGCAGTCGGGGACAGAACACTGAAGCTTTCTTT
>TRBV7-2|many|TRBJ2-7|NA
CASTFHGSSYEQYF
TGTGCCAGCACCTTCCACGGCAGCTCCTACGAGCAGTACTTC
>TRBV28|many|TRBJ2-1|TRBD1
CASRTQGSYNEQFF
TGTGCCAGCAGGACACAGGGGTCCTACAATGAGCAGTTCTTC
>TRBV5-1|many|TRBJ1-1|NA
CASSLALRNTEAFF
TGCGCCAGCAGCTTGGCCCTCCGGAACACTGAAGCTTTCTTT
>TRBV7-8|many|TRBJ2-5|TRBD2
CASSLGGSGGLLGETQYF
TGTGCCAGCAGCTTAGGGGGTAGCGGGGGATTACTAGGGGAGACCCAGTACTTC
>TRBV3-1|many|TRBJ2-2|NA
CASSQPTGELFF
TGTGCCAGCAGCCAACCCACCGGGGAGCTGTTTTTT
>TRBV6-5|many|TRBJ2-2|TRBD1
CASRYRGHTGELFF
TGTGCCAGCAGATACAGGGGGCACACCGGGGAGCTGTTTTTT
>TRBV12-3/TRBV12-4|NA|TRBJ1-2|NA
CASSFSGSYGYTF
TGTGCCAGCAGTTTTAGTGGCAGCTATGGCTACACCTTC
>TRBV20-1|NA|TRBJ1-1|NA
CSARGGGRETEAFF
TGCAGTGCTAGGGGGGGGGGGCGCGAGACTGAAGCTTTCTTT
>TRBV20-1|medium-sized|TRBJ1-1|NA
CSATEPQGVTEAFF
TGCAGTGCTACCGAACCACAGGGTGTCACTGAAGCTTTCTTT
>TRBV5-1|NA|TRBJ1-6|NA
CASSLGALGSPLHF
TGCGCCAGCAGCTTGGGGGCTCTAGGTTCACCCCTCCACTTT
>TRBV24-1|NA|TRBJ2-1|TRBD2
CATSDSGLAGGFYNERFF
TGCGCCACCAGTGACTCCGGACTAGCGGGGGGATTCTACAATGAGCGGTTCTTC
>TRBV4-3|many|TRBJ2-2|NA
CASSQGFGTRLTGELFF
TGCGCCAGCAGCCAAGGATTTGGGACCCGCCTCACCGGGGAGCTGTTTTTT
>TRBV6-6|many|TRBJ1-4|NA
CASSYSKGGDGKLFF
TGTGCCAGCAGTTACTCTAAAGGGGGAGATGGGAAACTGTTTTTT
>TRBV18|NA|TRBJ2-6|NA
CASSPPLRGSGANVLTF
TGTGCCAGCTCACCACCGTTGAGGGGTTCTGGGGCCAACGTCCTGACTTTC
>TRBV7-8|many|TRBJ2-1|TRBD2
CASSRPSGGGTYNEQFF
TGTGCCAGCAGCCGCCCTAGCGGGGGGGGTACCTACAATGAGCAGTTCTTC
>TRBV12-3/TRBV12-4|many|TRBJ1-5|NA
CASSLGGPQHF
TGTGCCAGCAGTCTGGGGGGGCCCCAGCATTTT
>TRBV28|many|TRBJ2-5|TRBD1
CASSLATGAQETQYF
TGTGCCAGCAGTTTAGCTACAGGGGCCCAAGAGACCCAGTACTTC
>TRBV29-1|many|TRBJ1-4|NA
CSVGRVGEKLFF
TGCAGCGTTGGACGAGTTGGGGAAAAACTGTTTTTT
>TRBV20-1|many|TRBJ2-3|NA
CSARDRTGTDTQYF
TGCAGTGCTAGAGACCGGACGGGGACAGATACGCAGTATTTT
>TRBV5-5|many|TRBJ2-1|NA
CASSLSDEQFF
TGTGCCAGCAGCTTGAGTGATGAGCAGTTCTTC
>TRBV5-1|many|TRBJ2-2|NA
CASSFGDTTGELFF
TGCGCCAGCAGCTTTGGAGACACAACCGGGGAGCTGTTTTTT
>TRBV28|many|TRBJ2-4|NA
CASSLRTGNKNIQYF
TGTGCCAGCAGTTTACGCACAGGGAACAAAAACATTCAGTACTTC
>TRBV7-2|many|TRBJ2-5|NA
CASSLARGGPGPAHF
TGTGCCAGCAGCTTAGCGCGTGGCGGGCCGGGACCTGCGCACTTC
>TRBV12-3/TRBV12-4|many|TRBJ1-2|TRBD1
CASTLDRDYGYTF
TGTGCCAGCACCCTCGACAGGGACTATGGCTACACCTTC
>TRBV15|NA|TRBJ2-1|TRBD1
CATSGTAPYNEQFF
TGTGCCACCAGCGGGACAGCACCCTACAATGAGCAGTTCTTC